This T cell receptor (beta chain) was retrieved from a study of liver allograft versus peripheral blood T cells. Study details: Peripheral blood of the recipients supplied T cell receptor repertoires that were compared with those in transplanted livers.

With 1 base removed from V and 2 bases from J, the gap between germline ends came to 20 bases. This CDR3 region has 17 residues. Germline CDR1 DFQATT, CDR2 SNEGSKA (reference sequence). Each CDR3 protein is one row after TCRdb ran MiXCR on the reads. Seen here are some 14,000 distinct CDR3 sequences, 15% to 20% observed once, and the top ten hold 1.5% to 2.5%. Study-level points and caveats: Within liver allografts, T cell receptor repertoires were reportedly different from those in peripheral blood.

This clonotype has ten or more counts. The antigen remains unidentified. The chain combines TRBV20-1 with TRBJ1-2; D unresolved. This TCR came from a human patient who had a liver transplant. Part of the T cell pool may stem from the graft donor. The CDR3 nucleotides are TGCAGTGCTAGAGCCCCCTCCGATACGCGCACGAACTATGGCTACACCTTC. Residues: CSARAPSDTRTNYGYTF.